The clone carrying this T cell receptor beta chain was counted many times. Losses at the gene ends were 0 bases for V and 2 bases for J; bases not matched to a gene: 4. The germline V gene encodes CDR1 DFQATT and CDR2 SNEGSKA (reference sequence). The CDR3 contains 16 residues. TCRdb recomputed calls from the 5' RACE reads with MiXCR, one row per CDR3 protein. The sample includes more than 120,000 distinct CDR3 sequences, about 7.7% of them seen just once. This sample was taken from a study of T cells after yellow fever vaccination. The specimen comprised CD4+ T cells sorted from PBMCs, sampled 5 days after the yellow fever booster vaccination. The sequence derives from a young man who received the YFV17D yellow fever vaccine. The chain joins TRBV20-1 to TRBJ2-1; 10 bases fit TRBD2. The CDR3 sequence is CSAREVLAGPYNEQFF. The CDR3 DNA reads TGCAGTGCTAGAGAGGTACTAGCGGGACCCTACAATGAGCAGTTCTTC.